Listed below are T cell receptor beta chains from one sample, sequenced in a study of cytomegalovirus exposure and HLA in healthy donors. Only in-frame clones appear in the TCRdb table, and some are missing; sequencing was by immunoSEQ multiplex PCR. The table has roughly 300,000 clones, 87% seen once; the top ten hold approximately 1.1%. What was sequenced was PBMCs. All receptors derive from a woman under 40 in good health and CMV-seropositive. Both conserved end residues are part of each CDR3. The D gene is left open where the match is weak. Rows give clone size only sometimes, using once, few, many, or a class for an expanded clone.

cdr3_length: 11
j_call: TRBJ2-7
clone_size: NA
v_call: TRBV30
d_call: TRBD1
cdr3_aa: CAWGTGGEQYF
cdr3_nt: TGTGCCTGGGGGACAGGTGGGGAGCAGTACTTC

cdr3_length: 15
j_call: TRBJ1-1
clone_size: NA
v_call: TRBV7-9
d_call: NA
cdr3_aa: CASSLASGHNTEAFF
cdr3_nt: TGTGCCAGCAGCTTAGCGTCAGGACACAACACTGAAGCTTTCTTT

cdr3_length: 17
j_call: TRBJ1-2
clone_size: NA
v_call: TRBV7-9
d_call: NA
cdr3_aa: CASSLVPGGDRPYGYTF
cdr3_nt: TGTGCCAGCAGCTTAGTTCCGGGGGGCGACAGGCCCTATGGCTACACCTTC

cdr3_length: 14
j_call: TRBJ1-1
clone_size: NA
v_call: TRBV6-5
d_call: TRBD1
cdr3_aa: CASREQGRNTEAFF
cdr3_nt: TGTGCCAGCAGAGAACAGGGGAGGAACACTGAAGCTTTCTTT

cdr3_length: 15
j_call: TRBJ1-3
clone_size: NA
v_call: TRBV27
d_call: TRBD1
cdr3_aa: CASRGAGTGGDTIYF
cdr3_nt: TGTGCCAGCAGGGGCGCCGGGACAGGGGGAGACACCATATATTTT

cdr3_length: 14
j_call: TRBJ1-1
clone_size: NA
v_call: TRBV6-1
d_call: TRBD1
cdr3_aa: CASSPDRADSEAFF
cdr3_nt: TGTGCCAGCAGTCCGGACAGGGCGGATAGTGAAGCTTTCTTT

cdr3_length: 16
j_call: TRBJ2-3
clone_size: NA
v_call: TRBV30
d_call: TRBD2
cdr3_aa: CAWTGLAGGSTDTQYF
cdr3_nt: TGTGCCTGGACTGGACTAGCGGGAGGGAGCACAGATACGCAGTATTTT

cdr3_length: 14
j_call: TRBJ2-7
clone_size: few
v_call: TRBV5-6
d_call: NA
cdr3_aa: CASSLRRDTYEQYF
cdr3_nt: TGTGCCAGCAGCCTAAGGAGGGATACCTACGAGCAGTACTTC

cdr3_length: 13
j_call: TRBJ2-7
clone_size: NA
v_call: TRBV19
d_call: TRBD1
cdr3_aa: CASSEGTGDEQYF
cdr3_nt: TGTGCCAGTAGCGAGGGGACAGGGGACGAGCAGTACTTC

cdr3_length: 13
j_call: TRBJ1-2
clone_size: NA
v_call: TRBV5-1
d_call: NA
cdr3_aa: CASSPGQSYGYTF
cdr3_nt: TGCGCCAGCAGCCCCGGACAGAGCTATGGCTACACCTTC

cdr3_length: 13
j_call: TRBJ2-7
clone_size: NA
v_call: TRBV6-5
d_call: TRBD1
cdr3_aa: CASSRGMGYEQYF
cdr3_nt: TGTGCCAGCAGCAGGGGGATGGGGTACGAGCAGTACTTC

cdr3_length: 15
j_call: TRBJ2-1
clone_size: few
v_call: TRBV7-9
d_call: TRBD2
cdr3_aa: CASRVTSGGRNEQFF
cdr3_nt: TGTGCCAGCAGGGTGACTAGCGGCGGGAGGAATGAGCAGTTCTTC

cdr3_length: 12
j_call: TRBJ1-2
clone_size: NA
v_call: TRBV2
d_call: NA
cdr3_aa: CASRIVLYGYTF
cdr3_nt: TGTGCCAGCAGAATAGTGTTATATGGCTACACCTTC

cdr3_length: 14
j_call: TRBJ2-5
clone_size: NA
v_call: TRBV7-3
d_call: TRBD1
cdr3_aa: CASSPGGGRETQYF
cdr3_nt: TGTGCCAGCAGCCCAGGGGGTGGGCGGGAGACCCAGTACTTC

cdr3_length: 15
j_call: TRBJ2-7
clone_size: NA
v_call: TRBV9
d_call: NA
cdr3_aa: CASSVGPGKAYEQYF
cdr3_nt: TGTGCCAGCAGCGTAGGCCCGGGAAAGGCCTACGAGCAGTACTTC

cdr3_length: 13
j_call: TRBJ2-2
clone_size: NA
v_call: TRBV27
d_call: NA
cdr3_aa: CASRDSNTGELFF
cdr3_nt: TGTGCCAGCAGGGATTCGAACACCGGGGAGCTGTTTTTT

cdr3_length: 15
j_call: TRBJ2-3
clone_size: NA
v_call: TRBV4-1
d_call: TRBD2
cdr3_aa: CASSPDPRGADTQYF
cdr3_nt: TGCGCCAGCAGCCCGGACCCACGGGGGGCAGATACGCAGTATTTT

cdr3_length: 14
j_call: TRBJ1-1
clone_size: NA
v_call: TRBV6-5
d_call: TRBD1
cdr3_aa: CASNRGGVNTEAFF
cdr3_nt: TGTGCCAGCAACCGAGGGGGCGTGAACACTGAAGCTTTCTTT

cdr3_length: 14
j_call: TRBJ1-1
clone_size: NA
v_call: TRBV7-3
d_call: NA
cdr3_aa: CASSSGTGNTEAFF
cdr3_nt: TGTGCCAGCAGCTCAGGGACCGGGAACACTGAAGCTTTCTTT

cdr3_length: 15
j_call: TRBJ1-2
clone_size: NA
v_call: TRBV7-8
d_call: NA
cdr3_aa: CASSLGLTGNYGYTF
cdr3_nt: TGTGCCAGCAGCTTAGGTCTAACAGGGAACTATGGCTACACCTTC

cdr3_length: 18
j_call: TRBJ2-6
clone_size: NA
v_call: TRBV11-3
d_call: TRBD1
cdr3_aa: CASSFGPPTGAGANVLTF
cdr3_nt: TGTGCCAGCAGCTTCGGGCCACCGACAGGGGCTGGGGCCAACGTCCTGACTTTC

cdr3_length: 16
j_call: TRBJ1-2
clone_size: NA
v_call: TRBV5-4
d_call: TRBD1
cdr3_aa: CASSPSGDRGLVGYTF
cdr3_nt: TGTGCCAGCAGCCCCAGTGGGGACAGGGGGCTTGTTGGCTACACCTTC

cdr3_length: 19
j_call: TRBJ2-7
clone_size: NA
v_call: TRBV27
d_call: TRBD2
cdr3_aa: CASSPPSALAGAPTYEQYF
cdr3_nt: TGTGCCAGCAGTCCACCCTCGGCGCTAGCGGGGGCCCCTACCTACGAGCAGTACTTC

cdr3_length: 15
j_call: TRBJ1-1
clone_size: NA
v_call: TRBV6-6
d_call: TRBD1
cdr3_aa: CASSYRQGVNTEAFF
cdr3_nt: TGTGCCAGCAGTTACCGACAGGGGGTGAACACTGAAGCTTTCTTT

cdr3_length: 14
j_call: TRBJ2-7
clone_size: NA
v_call: TRBV11-3
d_call: TRBD1
cdr3_aa: CASSTGQGAYEQYF
cdr3_nt: TGTGCCAGCAGCACGGGACAGGGGGCCTACGAGCAGTACTTC

cdr3_length: 13
j_call: TRBJ1-1
clone_size: few
v_call: TRBV12-5
d_call: NA
cdr3_aa: CASGATGNTEAFF
cdr3_nt: TGTGCTAGTGGAGCCACAGGGAACACTGAAGCTTTCTTT

cdr3_length: 14
j_call: TRBJ2-1
clone_size: NA
v_call: TRBV9
d_call: TRBD2
cdr3_aa: CASSPTTGLAGKFF
cdr3_nt: TGTGCCAGCAGCCCGACTACTGGACTAGCGGGGAAGTTCTTC

cdr3_length: 15
j_call: TRBJ2-7
clone_size: NA
v_call: TRBV18
d_call: TRBD2
cdr3_aa: CASSRGLAATYEQYF
cdr3_nt: TGTGCCAGCTCACGGGGACTAGCGGCGACCTACGAGCAGTACTTC

cdr3_length: 15
j_call: TRBJ2-3
clone_size: NA
v_call: TRBV7-8
d_call: TRBD2
cdr3_aa: CASSLLAGRDATQYF
cdr3_nt: TGTGCCAGCAGCTTATTAGCGGGACGGGATGCTACGCAGTATTTT

cdr3_length: 13
j_call: TRBJ2-2
clone_size: NA
v_call: TRBV4-1
d_call: NA
cdr3_aa: CASSQDGVGELFF
cdr3_nt: TGCGCCAGCAGCCAAGATGGAGTCGGGGAGCTGTTTTTT

cdr3_length: 14
j_call: TRBJ1-2
clone_size: once
v_call: TRBV6-5
d_call: NA
cdr3_aa: CASSYLTANYGYTF
cdr3_nt: TGTGCCAGCAGTTACTTGACAGCTAACTATGGCTACACCTTC

cdr3_length: 16
j_call: TRBJ2-1
clone_size: NA
v_call: TRBV27
d_call: TRBD2
cdr3_aa: CASSSPGLAGHNEQFF
cdr3_nt: TGTGCCAGCAGTTCCCCCGGACTAGCGGGTCACAATGAGCAGTTCTTC

cdr3_length: 15
j_call: TRBJ2-5
clone_size: NA
v_call: TRBV5-6
d_call: TRBD2
cdr3_aa: CASSWGTSGKETQYF
cdr3_nt: TGTGCCAGCAGCTGGGGGACTAGCGGCAAAGAGACCCAGTACTTC

cdr3_length: 12
j_call: TRBJ1-1
clone_size: once
v_call: TRBV25-1
d_call: NA
cdr3_aa: CATDRGDTEAFF
cdr3_nt: TGTGCCACAGACAGAGGGGACACTGAAGCTTTCTTT

cdr3_length: 14
j_call: TRBJ2-1
clone_size: NA
v_call: TRBV5-4
d_call: NA
cdr3_aa: CASSFGARAHEQFF
cdr3_nt: TGTGCCAGCAGCTTTGGGGCTCGGGCGCATGAGCAGTTCTTC

cdr3_length: 11
j_call: TRBJ1-3
clone_size: NA
v_call: TRBV6-1
d_call: NA
cdr3_aa: CASTPGNTIYF
cdr3_nt: TGTGCCAGCACCCCTGGAAACACCATATATTTT

cdr3_length: 17
j_call: TRBJ1-2
clone_size: NA
v_call: TRBV5-4
d_call: TRBD1
cdr3_aa: CASSLGGTANLIYGYTF
cdr3_nt: TGTGCCAGCAGCTTGGGGGGGACAGCCAACCTCATCTATGGCTACACCTTC

cdr3_length: 17
j_call: TRBJ1-1
clone_size: NA
v_call: TRBV18
d_call: TRBD1
cdr3_aa: CASSPLDRGLMNTEAFF
cdr3_nt: TGTGCCAGCTCACCACTGGACAGGGGGTTAATGAACACTGAAGCTTTCTTT

cdr3_length: 14
j_call: TRBJ2-1
clone_size: NA
v_call: TRBV7-6
d_call: NA
cdr3_aa: CASSLGGSYNEQFF
cdr3_nt: TGTGCCAGCAGCTTAGGGGGCTCCTACAATGAGCAGTTCTTC

cdr3_length: 14
j_call: TRBJ1-1
clone_size: few
v_call: TRBV7-9
d_call: NA
cdr3_aa: CASSPSAANTEAFF
cdr3_nt: TGTGCCAGCAGCCCCTCAGCCGCGAACACTGAAGCTTTCTTT

cdr3_length: 11
j_call: TRBJ2-7
clone_size: once
v_call: TRBV29-1
d_call: NA
cdr3_aa: CSVVKGREQYF
cdr3_nt: TGCAGCGTTGTCAAGGGGCGCGAGCAGTACTTC

cdr3_length: 15
j_call: TRBJ2-3
clone_size: NA
v_call: TRBV5-1
d_call: TRBD1
cdr3_aa: CASSTRGLGTDTQYF
cdr3_nt: TGCGCCAGCAGCACCAGGGGGCTGGGCACAGATACGCAGTATTTT

cdr3_length: 13
j_call: TRBJ2-7
clone_size: NA
v_call: TRBV30
d_call: NA
cdr3_aa: CAWSVGRIYEQYF
cdr3_nt: TGTGCCTGGAGTGTCGGACGCATCTACGAGCAGTACTTC

cdr3_length: 16
j_call: TRBJ2-7
clone_size: NA
v_call: TRBV15
d_call: TRBD1
cdr3_aa: CATSRVGGQGPNEQYF
cdr3_nt: TGTGCCACCAGCAGAGTTGGGGGACAGGGTCCCAACGAGCAGTACTTC

cdr3_length: 12
j_call: TRBJ1-2
clone_size: NA
v_call: TRBV28
d_call: NA
cdr3_aa: CASSPSVQGYTF
cdr3_nt: TGTGCCAGCAGTCCCTCGGTCCAGGGCTACACCTTC

cdr3_length: 15
j_call: TRBJ2-5
clone_size: NA
v_call: TRBV5-1
d_call: TRBD2
cdr3_aa: CASSLSAGGQETQYF
cdr3_nt: TGCGCCAGCAGCTTGTCAGCGGGGGGACAAGAGACCCAGTACTTC

cdr3_length: 12
j_call: TRBJ2-7
clone_size: NA
v_call: TRBV5-8
d_call: TRBD2
cdr3_aa: CAGLGESYEQYF
cdr3_nt: TGTGCCGGACTAGGGGAGTCCTACGAGCAGTACTTC

cdr3_length: 13
j_call: TRBJ2-1
clone_size: NA
v_call: TRBV29-1
d_call: NA
cdr3_aa: CSVEGGNYNEQFF
cdr3_nt: TGCAGCGTTGAAGGGGGGAACTACAATGAGCAGTTCTTC

cdr3_length: 11
j_call: TRBJ2-1
clone_size: NA
v_call: TRBV5-1
d_call: NA
cdr3_aa: CASSLANEQFF
cdr3_nt: TGCGCCAGCAGCTTGGCGAATGAGCAGTTCTTC

cdr3_length: 13
j_call: TRBJ2-5
clone_size: NA
v_call: TRBV27
d_call: TRBD2
cdr3_aa: CASSLGGGETQYF
cdr3_nt: TGTGCCAGCAGTTTAGGGGGGGGAGAGACCCAGTACTTC

cdr3_length: 12
j_call: TRBJ2-7
clone_size: NA
v_call: TRBV30
d_call: NA
cdr3_aa: CAWNRGAMEQYF
cdr3_nt: TGTGCCTGGAATCGGGGGGCCATGGAGCAGTACTTC

cdr3_length: 15
j_call: TRBJ1-2
clone_size: NA
v_call: TRBV5-6
d_call: NA
cdr3_aa: CASSPRVRGAGGYTF
cdr3_nt: TGTGCCAGCAGCCCCCGAGTCCGGGGGGCAGGTGGCTACACCTTC